This T cell receptor beta chain emerged from a study of PD-L1 blockade in urothelial cancer. Assay used: immunoSEQ multiplex PCR; TCRdb lists only in-frame clones, some missing. The sample carries 55,000 to 70,000 clones, around 84% recorded once. V lost 3 bases to trimming and J lost 0 bases, with 10 bases between them. The CDR3 length is 15 residues. Per germline, CDR1 MNHNS and CDR2 SASEGT. This rearrangement joins TRBV6-1 to TRBJ2-3; TRBD2 might be the D (5 bases). The TCR originated in a man over 45 with urothelial cancer. The input for sequencing was PBMCs, taken around atezolizumab (anti-PD-L1) treatment. CDR3 in amino acids: CASSEDGVSTDTQYF. The CDR3 DNA follows: TGTGCCAGCAGTGAGGACGGGGTGAGCACAGATACGCAGTATTTT.